This record looks at one T cell receptor beta chain sequence and its context. A single record per CDR3 protein comes from TCRdb applying MiXCR to the 5' RACE reads. The sample consists of some 450,000 distinct CDR3 sequences, approximately 20% of them appearing once. This specimen belongs to a study of T-cell memory formation after mild COVID-19. Germline V gives CDR1 SGHTA, CDR2 FQGTGA. The CDR3 loop spans 18 amino acids. Trimming removed 5 bases from V and 5 bases from J; junction bases left unmatched: 15. V and J are TRBV7-3 and TRBJ2-2; 9 bases are a match to TRBD1. The receptor's source is an adult woman who had mild COVID-19 (a few samples of this study predate the infection). Cell type and time point are not known. The sample was PBMCs or a T cell subset sorted from them (not recorded which). CDR3 residues: CASSLSLGQGCGTGELFF. The CDR3 DNA sequence: TGTGCCAGCAGCCTAAGCCTCGGACAGGGGTGTGGGACCGGGGAGCTGTTTTTT.